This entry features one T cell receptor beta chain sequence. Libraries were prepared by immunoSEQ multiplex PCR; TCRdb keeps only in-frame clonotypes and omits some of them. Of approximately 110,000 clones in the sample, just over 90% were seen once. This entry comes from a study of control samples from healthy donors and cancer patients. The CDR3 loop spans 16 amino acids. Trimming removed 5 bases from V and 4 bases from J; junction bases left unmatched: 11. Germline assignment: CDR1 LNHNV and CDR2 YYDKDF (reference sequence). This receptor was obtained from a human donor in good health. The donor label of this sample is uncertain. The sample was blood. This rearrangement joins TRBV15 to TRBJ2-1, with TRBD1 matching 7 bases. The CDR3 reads CATSGRTGRGYNEQFF. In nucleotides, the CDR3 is TGTGCCACCAGCGGTAGGACAGGAAGGGGATACAATGAGCAGTTCTTC.